The T cell receptor (beta chain) under discussion was sequenced for a study of cytomegalovirus exposure and HLA in healthy donors. Overall study results and limits: A later analysis associated 16,951 TCR beta sequences with HLA alleles at a 0.05 false discovery rate. For TCR beta chains, V- and J-gene trimming was later linked to a missense DCLRE1C variant. In a later analysis, common viral pathogens appeared linked to several of the most significant clusters.

Both 60 Vbeta primers and 13 Jbeta primers went into the PCR. Here immunoSEQ multiplex PCR was the method, and the copy in TCRdb shows in-frame clones only, minus some. Counted here are 100,000 or so clones, around 71% occurring once; the ten biggest clones make up around 2.3%. Of note for this clone: The target antigen is unknown.

CDR3 length equals 11 residues. V was clipped by 8 bases and J by 8 bases; unmatched bases: 3. CDR1 is MNHEY, CDR2 SMNVEV, per germline (reference sequence). Sequenced: PBMCs. This rearrangement joins TRBV27 to TRBJ1-2; 9 bases are a match to TRBD1. The receptor was derived from a man between 25 and 39 years old in good health and CMV-seronegative. The CDR3 sequence: CASGTGWGYTF. As DNA, the CDR3 is TGTGCCAGCGGGACAGGGTGGGGCTACACCTTC.